This entry lists 3 T cell receptor beta chains sequenced from one sample in a study of T cells in Graves' hyperthyroidism and ophthalmopathy. Amplification yielded TCR beta CDR3 regions, with RNA transcripts as the source. RT-PCR in the first round (using the HTBI primer set) targeted the TCR CDR3. One entry per CDR3 protein results from TCRdb running MiXCR on the multiplex PCR reads. The table shows 450,000 to 600,000 distinct CDR3 sequences, with approximately 15% occurring only once. What was sequenced was blood. The receptors shown here come from a woman between 35 and 50 years old with Graves' hyperthyroidism.

Ten or more counts support this clonotype. This chain joins TRBV6-5 and TRBJ2-7; TRBD1 matches at 9 bases. The germline CDR1 and CDR2 sequences are MNHEY and SVGAGI. With V trimmed by 2 bases and J by 7 bases, 6 bases remained unmatched. This CDR3 region has 14 residues. CDR3 sequence: CASSYGTGLGEQYF. In nucleotides, the CDR3 is TGTGCCAGCAGTTACGGGACAGGGTTAGGGGAGCAGTACTTC.

This clonotype appeared many times. The V and J genes are TRBV19 and TRBJ1-2, with 7 bases aligning to TRBD1. V gave up 1 base and J gave up 4 bases; unmatched junction bases: 12. The CDR3 is 17 amino acids. Germline CDR1 LNHDA, CDR2 SQIVND (reference sequence). CDR3 DNA: TGTGCCAGTAGTATAGCAGGAGTTGCAGGGGGAGTCTATGGCTACACCTTC. Encoded protein: CASSIAGVAGGVYGYTF.

This clonotype was seen ten or more times. The rearrangement uses TRBV5-1 and TRBJ1-2; possible D gene TRBD1, 5 bases. The CDR3 has 13 amino acids. Deletions cut 5 bases from V and 2 bases from J, with 10 bases between. CDR1 is SGHRS, CDR2 YFSETQ, per germline. The CDR3 region has the DNA TGCGCCAGCAGACAGGAAGTAAACTATGGCTACACCTTC. Translated: CASRQEVNYGYTF.